Below are 27 T cell receptor beta chains sequenced from a single sample in a study of identical twins (dated by TCRdb to 2016 to 2017). Library preparation was by 5' RACE. Sequenced on an Illumina HiSeq 2000. TCRdb took the public reads, trimmed them with fastp at Q25, ran MiXCR for clone calling and kept in-frame beta chains. Rows are unified per CDR3 protein, each entry keeping the most common DNA and genes. In all, the sample holds some 250,000 distinct CDR3 sequences, and 5.5% to 7.5% of those were seen once. Jointly, the top ten make up 13% to 15% of the sample. Another study also made use of these data, one on T cells expressing NK-cell markers.

Sequencing was carried out using CD8+ T cells sorted from blood. These receptors all stem from a woman aged 18 to 35 in good health.

This clonotype showed up many times. This chain uses TRBV4-3 with TRBJ2-7; maybe TRBD2 (6 bases). The germline CDR1 and CDR2 sequences are LGHNA and YSLEER. The CDR3 contains 13 residues. V was shortened by 3 bases and J by 6 bases, with 12 bases between the two germline ends. DNA for the CDR3: TGCGCCAGCAGCCAGGGGGAAGCGGGCGAGCAGTACTTC. As protein: CASSQGEAGEQYF.

The V gene is TRBV6-2 or TRBV6-3, the J gene TRBJ2-2; D gene uncertain. Deletions cut 1 base from V and 6 bases from J, with 6 bases between. The germline V gene has CDR1 MNHEY and CDR2 SVGEGT. The CDR3 runs 13 residues. The CDR3 bases are TGTGCCAGCAGTTACTTCGGGCCCGGGGAGCTGTTTTTT. Amino acids: CASSYFGPGELFF.

In its sample, this clonotype was seen many times. The chain couples TRBV12-3 or TRBV12-4 to TRBJ1-6; D call uncertain. V gave up 5 bases and J gave up 8 bases, with 7 bases separating them. The CDR3 covers 12 residues. This CDR3 reads CASSGRDSPLHF. In DNA form, the CDR3 reads TGTGCCAGCAGTGGCCGGGATTCACCCCTCCACTTT.

This clonotype was observed at least ten times. V and J are TRBV7-9 and TRBJ1-1; the D is unclear. Trimming cost V 7 bases and J 0 bases, with 12 bases left between them. Germline CDR1 is SEHNR and CDR2 is FQNEAQ (reference sequence). CDR3 length: 14 amino acids. CDR3 region: CASTPTTVNTEAFF. The CDR3 region has the DNA TGTGCCAGCACCCCGACAACCGTGAACACTGAAGCTTTCTTT.

This clonotype was seen ten or more times. The J gene is TRBJ2-1, the V gene TRBV7-8; 9 positions match TRBD2. Unmatched junction bases numbered 11, after V lost 1 base and J lost 7 bases. Germline CDR1 SGHVS, CDR2 FQNEAQ. This CDR3 contains 17 residues. The CDR3 loop reads CASSLVVGAGGSNEQFF. In nucleotides, the CDR3 is TGTGCCAGCAGCTTAGTCGTCGGAGCGGGAGGTAGTAATGAGCAGTTCTTC.

In its sample, this clonotype was seen many times. The chain combines TRBV29-1 with TRBJ1-1; possible D gene TRBD1, 5 bases. V was clipped by 6 bases and J by 1 base, with 9 bases between them. Germline CDR1 SQVTM, CDR2 ANQGSEA. CDR3 size: 12 residues. The CDR3 region is CSVLQGNTEAFF. The CDR3 coding sequence is TGCAGCGTCCTTCAGGGGAACACTGAAGCTTTCTTT.

This clonotype appeared many times. This sequence joins TRBV9 and TRBJ2-2; D uncertain. With 0 bases removed from V and 2 bases from J, the gap between germline ends came to 5 bases. The germline CDR1 and CDR2 sequences are SGDLS and YYNGEE. The CDR3 has 14 residues. This chain's CDR3 is CASSVGPNTGELFF. CDR3 nucleotide sequence: TGTGCCAGCAGCGTAGGTCCCAACACCGGGGAGCTGTTTTTT.

V gene TRBV20-1 combines with J gene TRBJ2-1, with a tentative D call TRBD2 (6 bases). V lost 0 bases, J lost 4 bases, and 13 bases lay in between. There are 15 residues in the CDR3. The germline V gene encodes CDR1 DFQATT and CDR2 SNEGSKA (reference sequence). Here the CDR3 DNA reads TGCAGTGCTAGAGATCGTGGCGGGACTTACAATGAGCAGTTCTTC. Translated, it gives CSARDRGGTYNEQFF.

The chain couples TRBV30 to TRBJ2-7; D is undetermined. Trimming left V 1 base short and J 5 bases short, with 3 bases between. Germline V gene sequence: CDR1 GTSNPN, CDR2 SVGIG (reference sequence). There are 10 residues in the CDR3. The CDR3 DNA reads TGTGCCTGGAGTGGGGACGAGCAGTACTTC. This translates into CAWSGDEQYF.

V gene TRBV12-3 or TRBV12-4 combines with J gene TRBJ2-1, with 7 bases fitting TRBD1. The length of the CDR3 is 12 residues. Unmatched junction bases numbered 6, after V lost 7 bases and J lost 9 bases. As DNA, the CDR3 is TGTGCCAGCACCCCGACAGGGTCTGAGCAGTTCTTC. This gives the protein CASTPTGSEQFF.

This chain joins TRBV7-2 and TRBJ2-3, with a tentative D call TRBD2 (5 bases). The CDR3 has 15 amino acids. Trimming shortened V by 7 bases and J by 1 base, and 15 bases separated the two germline ends. Germline lookup yields CDR1 SGHTA and CDR2 FQGNSA. The CDR3 DNA reads TGTGCCAGCAACTTTTGGGTCGGGGGCACAGATACGCAGTATTTT. Translated, it gives CASNFWVGGTDTQYF.

The sample holds many counts of this clonotype. The chain carries TRBV7-9 and TRBJ1-5, with D hard to call. Trimming stripped 5 bases from V and 3 bases from J, with 11 bases between. The CDR3 runs 14 residues. CDR1 and CDR2 (germline): SEHNR, FQNEAQ (reference sequence). The DNA for the CDR3 is TGTGCCAGCAGCGAAGAAGGCTTCAATCAGCCCCAGCATTTT. Amino acids: CASSEEGFNQPQHF.

This sequence joins TRBV25-1 and TRBJ2-1, with TRBD2 matching 8 bases. The CDR3 extends over 14 amino acids. V shed 5 bases, J shed 7 bases, and the junction held 7 bases outside the gene matches. Looked up from germline, CDR1 is MGHDK and CDR2 is SYGVNS. CDR3: CASSHGGAINEQFF. CDR3 in DNA: TGTGCCAGCAGTCACGGGGGGGCTATTAATGAGCAGTTCTTC.

The chain has TRBV20-1 and TRBJ2-5; 12 bases agree with TRBD2. Germline CDR1 DFQATT, CDR2 SNEGSKA (reference sequence). CDR3 length equals 19 residues. With V trimmed by 1 base and J by 5 bases, 17 bases remained unmatched. Written as DNA, the CDR3 is TGCAGTGCTAGAGTATTCCCCCCTAGCGGGGGGGATTCGTGGGAGACCCAGTACTTC. This sequence encodes CSARVFPPSGGDSWETQYF.

This clonotype has ten or more counts. This rearrangement joins TRBV7-9 to TRBJ1-5, with D unclear. CDR1 SEHNR and CDR2 FQNEAQ come from the germline V gene (reference sequence). V was trimmed by 7 bases and J by 9 bases, leaving 13 bases between them. The CDR3 consists of 12 residues. In DNA form, the CDR3 reads TGTGCCAGCACAGACGGCCTCCGGCCCCAGCATTTT. This encodes CASTDGLRPQHF.

Only a few counts were recorded for this clonotype. The chain joins TRBV29-1 to TRBJ1-2; TRBD1 is a possible D gene (5 bases). CDR1 and CDR2 from the germline V gene are SQVTM and ANQGSEA. The CDR3 loop spans 11 amino acids. V lost 5 bases, J lost 10 bases, and 14 bases lay in between. The CDR3 coding sequence is TGCAGCGTTCCCCTCCGGGACCACTACACCTTC. Residues: CSVPLRDHYTF.

The genes are TRBV9 and TRBJ2-5; 7 nucleotides match TRBD2. Trimming cost V 0 bases and J 4 bases; bases outside gene matches: 3. The CDR3 runs 14 residues. Germline V gene data show CDR1 as SGDLS and CDR2 as YYNGEE. The CDR3 region has the DNA TGTGCCAGCAGCGTAGTTTCTAGCGGAGAGACCCAGTACTTC. Its translation is CASSVVSSGETQYF. Complete variable domain (other parts from reference TRBV9 and TRBJ2-5): DSGVTQTPKHLITATGQRVTLRCSPRSGDLSVYWYQQSLDQGLQFLIQYYNGEERAKGNILERFSAQQFPDLHSELNLSSLELGDSALYFCASSVVSSGETQYFGPGTRLLVL.

This clonotype was counted ten times or more. The rearrangement uses TRBV20-1 and TRBJ2-1, with D perhaps TRBD2 (6 bases). V lost 3 bases, J lost 0 bases, and 9 bases lay in between. The CDR3 is 14 residues long. Germline CDR1 reads DFQATT; CDR2 reads SNEGSKA (reference sequence). CDR3 sequence: CSASGRGSYNEQFF. The CDR3 bases are TGCAGTGCTAGCGGGCGGGGCTCCTACAATGAGCAGTTCTTC.

In its sample, this clonotype was seen a few times. The V gene is TRBV10-3, the J gene TRBJ2-5; TRBD1 matches 9 bases. The germline V gene has CDR1 ENHRY and CDR2 SYGVKD. The CDR3 extends over 14 amino acids. The junction had 2 bases not matched to a gene; V was cut back by 5 bases and J by 1 base. The CDR3 bases are TGTGCCATCAGTAGGGGACAGGGCCAAGAGACCCAGTACTTC. Encoded protein: CAISRGQGQETQYF.

This clonotype showed up just once. Compared with germline, one end of the junction differs, possibly owing to a read error. The V and J genes are TRBV7-6 and TRBJ2-6, with D tentatively TRBD1 (7 bases). The CDR3 spans 16 residues. Looked up from germline, CDR1 is SGHVS and CDR2 is FNYEAQ. The CDR3 DNA reads as TGTGCCAGCAGCCCAGGACAGGATCTGGGGGGCAACGTCCTGACTTTC. Amino acid sequence: CASSPGQDLGGNVLTF.

This clonotype is classed as medium-sized. The chain links TRBV20-1 to TRBJ2-7, with 8 nucleotides matching TRBD2. The length of the CDR3 is 13 residues. Germline values: CDR1 DFQATT, CDR2 SNEGSKA (reference sequence). The trim removed 1 base at V and 4 bases at J, leaving 3 bases unmatched. CDR3 DNA sequence: TGCAGTGCTAGAGGGGAGCGGGAGTACGAGCAGTACTTC. It codes for CSARGEREYEQYF.

This clonotype was picked up a small number of times. The chain joins TRBV11-2 to TRBJ2-7, with D unclear. V was trimmed by 2 bases and J by 5 bases, leaving 13 bases between them. The CDR3 sequence is 14 residues long. Germline CDR1 is SGHAT and CDR2 is FQNNGV. CDR3 region: CASSLHPSINEQYF. The CDR3 DNA reads TGTGCCAGCAGCTTACATCCATCGATCAACGAGCAGTACTTC.

This clonotype came up a few times. The rearrangement joins TRBV7-9 to TRBJ1-4, with 9 nucleotides matching TRBD1. Germline V gene data show CDR1 as SEHNR and CDR2 as FQNEAQ (reference sequence). V shed 4 bases and J 4 bases; nucleotides not matched to a gene: 10. The CDR3 totals 17 residues. CDR3: CASSSVGTGKFNEKLFF. CDR3 bases: TGTGCCAGCAGCTCAGTCGGGACAGGGAAGTTTAATGAAAAACTGTTTTTT.

This clonotype was detected many times. The rearrangement joins TRBV27 to TRBJ2-5, with D possibly matching TRBD2 (6 bases). This CDR3 spans 14 amino acids. With 2 bases removed from V and 5 bases from J, the gap between germline ends came to 12 bases. Germline CDR1 reads MNHEY; CDR2 reads SMNVEV (reference sequence). CDR3 sequence reads: CASSLTGDWETQYF. As DNA, the CDR3 is TGTGCCAGCAGTTTAACCGGGGACTGGGAGACCCAGTACTTC.

The rearrangement uses TRBV12-3 or TRBV12-4 and TRBJ2-2; 11 bases are a match to TRBD2. The CDR3 spans 18 residues. The trim removed 6 bases at V and 0 bases at J, leaving 9 bases unmatched. CDR3 in DNA: TGTGCCAGCAGGGTTAAGACTAGCGGGGTTCCGAACACCGGGGAGCTGTTTTTT. Protein: CASRVKTSGVPNTGELFF.

The chain links TRBV7-2 to TRBJ1-1; D remains unclear. Trimming took 1 base from V and 0 from J, leaving 9 bases between them. The CDR3 has 15 amino acids. Germline CDR1 reads SGHTA; CDR2 reads FQGNSA. The CDR3 DNA is TGTGCCAGCAGCTTAGAGATGGCTATGAACACTGAAGCTTTCTTT. Its translation is CASSLEMAMNTEAFF. The full variable domain, with the rest looked up from reference TRBV7-2 and TRBJ1-1, is GAGVSQSPSNKVTEKGKDVELRCDPISGHTALYWYRQSLGQGLEFLIYFQGNSAPDKSGLPSDRFSAERTGGSVSTLTIQRTQQEDSAVYLCASSLEMAMNTEAFFGQGTRLTVV.

This clonotype has a count of ten or more. The J gene is TRBJ2-1, the V gene TRBV9; the D call may be TRBD1 or TRBD2 (5 bases each). Germline V gives CDR1 SGDLS, CDR2 YYNGEE. Trimming removed 3 bases from V and 4 bases from J, with 17 bases in between. This CDR3 has 16 amino acids. The CDR3 loop reads CASSASDGTNYNEQFF. As DNA, the CDR3 is TGTGCCAGCAGCGCATCAGACGGGACCAATTACAATGAGCAGTTCTTC.